This TCR beta chain emerged from a study of shared clonotypes between healthy human individuals. Nashville, Tennessee was home to all donors, who were Caucasian adults. Original analysis: ImmunoSEQ only sent back junction sequences with no quality scores, so filtering was done differently. Measured with immunoSEQ multiplex PCR; TCRdb has only the in-frame clones, and not every one. V and J calls and clone size are given by that table; D and trimming were obtained from the DNA. The sample lists 850,000 to 1,200,000 clones, roughly 75% occurring once. Remarks on this clone: Antigen unknown.

The CDR3 length is 17 residues. Germline V gives CDR1 SGHRS, CDR2 YFSETQ. Between the trimmed V and J ends, which lost 4 bases and 10 bases, there was a span of 24 bases. Study-level results: Rarefaction curves obtained for sorted subsets showed sequencing incomplete despite large depth.

The receptor comes from a man aged 18 to 29 in good health. Sequencing input: memory CD4+ T cells sorted from blood. Subset described: CD45RA-negative fraction. The gene calls are TRBV5-1 and TRBJ1-6; tentatively, D is TRBD1 (6 bases). In DNA form, the CDR3 reads TGCGCCAGCAGCCTGTCCGGGACACGAAACGGGAGATCACCCCTCCACTTT. Its translation: CASSLSGTRNGRSPLHF.